Following are 6 T cell receptor beta chains from one sample sequenced in a study of T cell responses to AZD1222 COVID-19 vaccine. The assay was immunoSEQ multiplex PCR, and TCRdb's table has in-frame clones only and misses some. The sample carries 65,000 to 100,000 clones, approximately 91% recorded once. Specimen: peripheral blood, collected 28 days after the second AZD1222 dose. The receptors here all came from an adult who received the AZD1222 COVID-19 vaccine.

This chain links TRBV6-5 with TRBJ2-6; maybe TRBD2 (5 bases). Looked up from germline, CDR1 is MNHEY and CDR2 is SVGAGI. The CDR3 has 15 amino acids. V lost 5 bases and J 2 bases, leaving 10 bases between the germline ends. The DNA of the CDR3 is TGTGCCAGCAGTCCTGAGGGTACTGGGGCCAACGTCCTGACTTTC. It encodes CASSPEGTGANVLTF.

This chain connects TRBV19 to TRBJ2-2; perhaps TRBD1 as D (7 bases). This CDR3 region has 15 residues. Germline assignment: CDR1 LNHDA and CDR2 SQIVND (reference sequence). V dropped 1 base and J dropped 3 bases, with 9 bases sitting between them. The CDR3: CASSIGRGDTGELFF. CDR3 sequence (DNA): TGTGCCAGTAGTATAGGCAGGGGGGACACCGGGGAGCTGTTTTTT.

CDR3 nucleotide sequence: TGTGCCACCAGCAGAGACAGGGGCGCCTACGAGCAGTACTTC. Translating gives CATSRDRGAYEQYF. The chain recombines TRBV15 with TRBJ2-7; possibly TRBD1 for D (6 bases). The V gene lost 0 bases and the J gene lost 2 bases, with 8 bases spanning the gap. CDR3 length: 14 amino acids. CDR1 and CDR2 (germline): LNHNV, YYDKDF (reference sequence).

V is TRBV29-1 and J is TRBJ2-1, with 9 nucleotides matching TRBD2. The length of the CDR3 is 15 residues. The V segment lost 1 base and the J segment 6 bases; nucleotides outside the gene matches: 7. Germline V CDR1 and CDR2: SQVTM, ANQGSEA. The CDR3 here is CSVEVASGISNEQFF. CDR3 DNA: TGCAGCGTTGAAGTCGCTAGCGGGATATCCAATGAGCAGTTCTTC.

J is TRBJ2-7 and V is TRBV11-2; the match to TRBD2 covers 9 bases. This CDR3 comprises 15 residues. Germline CDR1 and CDR2: SGHAT and FQNNGV. Trimming cost V 1 base and J 3 bases; bases outside gene matches: 4. The CDR3 region is CASSLAAGGSYEQYF. The CDR3 coding sequence is TGTGCCAGCAGCTTAGCAGCGGGAGGAAGCTACGAGCAGTACTTC.

This chain connects TRBV19 to TRBJ2-7, with 9 bases that match TRBD2. Germline values: CDR1 LNHDA, CDR2 SQIVND (reference sequence). The V gene end was trimmed by 9 bases and the J gene end by 0 bases; junction bases not matched to a gene: 6. The CDR3 spans 14 residues. The chain's CDR3 is CASRLAVSSYEQYF. DNA for the CDR3: TGTGCCAGCCGACTAGCGGTAAGCTCCTACGAGCAGTACTTC.